This T cell receptor (beta chain) was identified in a study of metastatic and nonmetastatic thyroid tumors. Study results and limitations: Reported TCR beta diversity, measured in blood and tumor, was significantly higher for malignant thyroid tumors than for benign nodules.

CDR1 and CDR2 from the germline V gene are LGHNT and FRNRAP. V was trimmed by 5 bases and J by 0 bases, leaving 20 bases between them. The length of the CDR3 is 18 residues. The authors' processing: Built for papillary thyroid cancer, a distant-metastasis classifier drew on CDR3 differences across clinicopathological groups. TCRdb re-called clones from the PCR reads using MiXCR. TCRdb, not the original authors, processed these V and J calls. The data show around 45,000 clones, 15% to 20% seen once. None of the patients had undergone any treatment ahead of thyroid surgery. This clone was seen at least ten times. Antigen unknown.

Sequencing was done on a sample of blood. The V and J genes are TRBV12-5 and TRBJ1-5; a possible D gene is TRBD1 (6 bases). The clonotype comes from a female donor with papillary thyroid cancer or a benign thyroid nodule (not recorded which). Some clones in this sample may be carry-over from other donors' samples. The CDR3 region has the DNA TGTGCTAGTGGTCAATGGGACATCGGGAACAATAGCAATCAGCCCCAGCATTTT. Translation: CASGQWDIGNNSNQPQHF.